Each of the 15 T cell receptor beta chains below was sequenced from the same sample in a study of blood T cell repertoires in COVID-19. TCRdb's table, derived via immunoSEQ multiplex PCR, lists solely in-frame clones and lacks some. In the table there are approximately 260,000 clones, 80% to 85% of which are singletons. Sequenced material: peripheral blood. Every receptor here comes from an older woman with active or convalescent COVID-19.

The chain's CDR3 is CASSLDLEEAKNIQYF. Here the CDR3 DNA reads TGTGCCAGCAGCTTAGACCTCGAAGAGGCCAAAAACATTCAGTACTTC. The chain has TRBV7-8 and TRBJ2-4; D is undetermined. V was cut by 1 base and J by 1 base, with 11 bases left in between. This CDR3 spans 16 amino acids. Germline values: CDR1 SGHVS, CDR2 FQNEAQ.

The chain has TRBV5-1 and TRBJ1-3; 8 nucleotides line up with TRBD1. Germline values: CDR1 SGHRS, CDR2 YFSETQ. The trim removed 4 bases at V and 4 bases at J, leaving 10 bases unmatched. This CDR3 region has 16 residues. In DNA, the CDR3 is TGCGCCAGCAGCCTGACAGGGGCGGTAAGGGGAAACACCATATATTTT. This gives the protein CASSLTGAVRGNTIYF.

V usage is TRBV7-9 and J usage is TRBJ1-2; 7 bases are shared with TRBD1. This CDR3 comprises 13 residues. Germline CDR1 and CDR2: SEHNR and FQNEAQ (reference sequence). J was trimmed by 4 bases and V by 4 bases; bases with no gene match: 3. CDR3 nucleotide sequence: TGTGCCAGCAGCTCCACAGGGGTCTATGGCTACACCTTC. It translates to CASSSTGVYGYTF.

This rearrangement joins TRBV18 to TRBJ2-3; D is possibly TRBD2 (6 bases). There are 15 residues in the CDR3. Trimming took 6 bases from V and 4 from J, leaving 17 bases between them. In germline, CDR1 is KGHSH, CDR2 LQKENI. The CDR3 DNA follows: TGTGCCAGCTCGCGATCGGGAGACAAATCAGATACGCAGTATTTT. It encodes CASSRSGDKSDTQYF. The whole variable domain, filled in from reference TRBV18 and TRBJ2-3, reads NAGVMQNPRHLVRRRGQEARLRCSPMKGHSHVYWYRQLPEEGLKFMVYLQKENIIDESGMPKERFSAEFPKEGPSILRIQQVVRGDSAAYFCASSRSGDKSDTQYFGPGTRLTVL.

The CDR3 coding sequence is TGTGCCACCAGCAGGTATAGCAATCAGCCCCAGCATTTT. It is translated as CATSRYSNQPQHF. V is TRBV15 and J is TRBJ1-5; the D is unclear. With 3 bases removed from V and 0 bases from J, the gap between germline ends came to 3 bases. CDR3 size: 13 residues. Germline CDR1 reads LNHNV; CDR2 reads YYDKDF (reference sequence).

V gene TRBV4-3 combines with J gene TRBJ1-5, with a tentative D call TRBD1 (6 bases). CDR3 size: 13 residues. The germline CDR1 and CDR2 sequences are LGHNA and YSLEER. The germline V and J ends were trimmed by 3 bases and 4 bases, with 7 bases remaining between them. The CDR3 protein is CASSQDRNQPQHF. DNA of the CDR3: TGCGCCAGCAGCCAGGACAGAAATCAGCCCCAGCATTTT.

The gene calls are TRBV6-6 and TRBJ1-5; 7 bases match TRBD1. CDR3 length equals 15 residues. The germline gives CDR1 MNHNY, CDR2 SVGAGI (reference sequence). V dropped 6 bases and J dropped 1; count of bases not matched to a gene: 6. The CDR3 DNA sequence: TGTGCCAGCAGCCGACAGGGTGTAAGCAATCAGCCCCAGCATTTT. As protein: CASSRQGVSNQPQHF.

The genes are TRBV12-3 or TRBV12-4 and TRBJ1-2; 7 nucleotides line up with TRBD1. The CDR3 contains 12 residues. The V segment lost 5 bases and the J segment 5 bases; nucleotides outside the gene matches: 2. Here the CDR3 reads CASSPGGYGYTF. DNA of the CDR3: TGTGCCAGCAGTCCAGGGGGGTATGGCTACACCTTC.

The genes are TRBV2 and TRBJ1-4; TRBD1 matches 8 bases. The CDR3 extends over 14 amino acids. The germline V gene has CDR1 SNHLY and CDR2 FYNNEI. The J segment lost 8 bases and the V segment lost 2 bases, leaving 4 bases of the junction unmatched. The CDR3 reads CASSEKTGGEKLFF. CDR3 sequence (DNA): TGTGCCAGCAGTGAAAAAACAGGGGGAGAAAAACTGTTTTTT.

Of note for this clone: Other nucleotide sequences in the sample specify the same CDR3. The chain recombines TRBV7-2 with TRBJ2-7; 7 nucleotides match TRBD1. The V gene end was trimmed by 0 bases and the J gene end by 0 bases; junction bases not matched to a gene: 2. Germline V gene lookup returns CDR1 SGHTA and CDR2 FQGNSA. The CDR3 is 15 residues long. The CDR3 DNA sequence: TGTGCCAGCAGCTTAGCGGCAGGGGGCTCCTACGAGCAGTACTTC. Residues: CASSLAAGGSYEQYF.

The J gene is TRBJ1-2, the V gene TRBV3-1 (or the pseudogene TRBV3-2); D is uncertain. The CDR3 has 14 residues. CDR1 and CDR2 (germline): LGHDT, YNNKEL (reference sequence). V dropped 0 bases and J dropped 0 bases, with 5 bases sitting between them. CDR3 residues: CASSQDTANYGYTF. Here the CDR3 DNA reads TGTGCCAGCAGCCAAGACACAGCTAACTATGGCTACACCTTC.

The count of this clone is one. The V call is TRBV7-9, the J call TRBJ2-7; 11 nucleotides align to TRBD1. The CDR3 is 16 amino acids. V gave up 6 bases and J gave up 0 bases; unmatched junction bases: 7. In germline, CDR1 is SEHNR, CDR2 FQNEAQ (reference sequence). CDR3 coding DNA: TGTGCCAGCAGTTGGACAGGGGGCAGGAGCTCCTACGAGCAGTACTTC. Encoded protein: CASSWTGGRSSYEQYF.

The chain has TRBV30 and TRBJ1-5; TRBD1 aligns across 11 bases. The CDR3 runs 14 residues. V was pared by 3 bases and J by 5 bases, with 3 bases of the junction left unmatched. The V gene's germline CDR1 is GTSNPN and CDR2 SVGIG (reference sequence). The CDR3 nucleotides read TGTGCCTGGAGGGGGACAGGGGGAGATCAGCCCCAGCATTTT. Its protein product is CAWRGTGGDQPQHF.

The chain uses TRBV12-3 or TRBV12-4 and TRBJ1-2; the match to TRBD1 covers 9 bases. Trimming at V came to 8 bases and at J to 7 bases, leaving 8 bases not matched to a gene. The CDR3 runs 13 residues. The CDR3 reads CASSGTGKSGYTF. The DNA of the CDR3 is TGTGCCAGCTCAGGGACAGGGAAAAGTGGCTACACCTTC.

The rearrangement links TRBV19 to TRBJ1-1; perhaps TRBD1 as D (5 bases). Per the germline V gene, CDR1 is LNHDA and CDR2 is SQIVND (reference sequence). CDR3 length equals 14 residues. V shed 3 bases and J shed 5 bases, with 13 bases lying between them. CDR3 in DNA: TGTGCCAGTAGTATTGGGCAGGGATGGACTGAAGCTTTCTTT. Translated: CASSIGQGWTEAFF.